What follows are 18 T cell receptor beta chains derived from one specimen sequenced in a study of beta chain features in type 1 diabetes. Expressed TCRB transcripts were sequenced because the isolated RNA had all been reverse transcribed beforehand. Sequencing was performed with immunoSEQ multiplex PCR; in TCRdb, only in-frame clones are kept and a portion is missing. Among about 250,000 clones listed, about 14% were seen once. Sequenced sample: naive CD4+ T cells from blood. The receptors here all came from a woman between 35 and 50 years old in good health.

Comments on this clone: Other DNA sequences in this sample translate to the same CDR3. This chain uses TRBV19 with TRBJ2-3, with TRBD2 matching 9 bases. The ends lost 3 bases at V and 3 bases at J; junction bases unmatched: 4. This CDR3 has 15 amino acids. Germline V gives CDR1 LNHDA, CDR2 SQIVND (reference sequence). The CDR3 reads CASSIGLAGTDTQYF. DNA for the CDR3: TGTGCCAGTAGTATTGGGCTAGCGGGGACAGATACGCAGTATTTT.

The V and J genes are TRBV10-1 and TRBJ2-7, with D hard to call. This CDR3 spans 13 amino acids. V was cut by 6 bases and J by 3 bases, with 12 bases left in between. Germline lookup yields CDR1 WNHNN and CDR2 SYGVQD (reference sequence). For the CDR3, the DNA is TGCGCCAGCAGCGATCTACAGAGCTACGAGCAGTACTTC. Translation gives CASSDLQSYEQYF.

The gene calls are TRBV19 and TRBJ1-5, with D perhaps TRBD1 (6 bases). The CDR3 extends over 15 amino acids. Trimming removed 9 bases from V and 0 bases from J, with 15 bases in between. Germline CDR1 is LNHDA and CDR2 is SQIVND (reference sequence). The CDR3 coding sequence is TGTGCCAGCCGGGTACAGGGAAATAGCAATCAGCCCCAGCATTTT. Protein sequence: CASRVQGNSNQPQHF.

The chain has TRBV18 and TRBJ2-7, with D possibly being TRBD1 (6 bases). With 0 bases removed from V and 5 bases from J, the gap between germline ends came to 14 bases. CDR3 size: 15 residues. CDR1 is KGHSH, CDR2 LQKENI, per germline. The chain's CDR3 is CASSPPAGARNEQYF. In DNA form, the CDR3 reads TGTGCCAGCTCACCACCGGCAGGGGCTCGTAACGAGCAGTACTTC.

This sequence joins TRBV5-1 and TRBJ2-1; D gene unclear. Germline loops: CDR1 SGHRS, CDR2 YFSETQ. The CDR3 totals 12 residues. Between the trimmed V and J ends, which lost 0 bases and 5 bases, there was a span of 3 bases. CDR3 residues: CASSLANNEQFF. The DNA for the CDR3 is TGCGCCAGCAGCTTGGCTAACAATGAGCAGTTCTTC.

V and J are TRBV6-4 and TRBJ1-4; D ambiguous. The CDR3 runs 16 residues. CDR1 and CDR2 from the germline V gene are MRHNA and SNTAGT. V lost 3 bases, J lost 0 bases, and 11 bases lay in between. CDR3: CASSDFGGTTNEKLFF. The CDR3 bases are TGTGCCAGCAGTGATTTCGGCGGCACAACTAATGAAAAACTGTTTTTT.

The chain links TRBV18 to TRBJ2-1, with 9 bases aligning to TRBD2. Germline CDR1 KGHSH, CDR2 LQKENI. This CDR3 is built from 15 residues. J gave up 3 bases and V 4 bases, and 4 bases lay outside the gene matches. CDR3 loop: CASSLLAGDYNEQFF. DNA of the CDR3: TGTGCCAGCTCACTTTTAGCGGGGGACTACAATGAGCAGTTCTTC. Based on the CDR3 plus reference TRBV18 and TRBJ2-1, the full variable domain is NAGVMQNPRHLVRRRGQEARLRCSPMKGHSHVYWYRQLPEEGLKFMVYLQKENIIDESGMPKERFSAEFPKEGPSILRIQQVVRGDSAAYFCASSLLAGDYNEQFFGPGTRLTVL.

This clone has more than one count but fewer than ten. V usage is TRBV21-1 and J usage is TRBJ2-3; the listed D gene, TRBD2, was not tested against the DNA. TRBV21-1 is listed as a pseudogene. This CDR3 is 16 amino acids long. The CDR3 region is CASSKLPSGETDTQYF. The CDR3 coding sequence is TGTGCCAGCAGCAAATTGCCTAGCGGGGAGACAGATACGCAGTATTTT.

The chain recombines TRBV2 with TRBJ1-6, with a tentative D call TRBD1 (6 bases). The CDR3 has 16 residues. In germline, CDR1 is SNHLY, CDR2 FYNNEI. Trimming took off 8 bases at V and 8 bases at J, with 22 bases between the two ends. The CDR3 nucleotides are TGTGCCAGCGCTCCCATCGACGACAGGCCTTATTCACCCCTCCACTTT. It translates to CASAPIDDRPYSPLHF.

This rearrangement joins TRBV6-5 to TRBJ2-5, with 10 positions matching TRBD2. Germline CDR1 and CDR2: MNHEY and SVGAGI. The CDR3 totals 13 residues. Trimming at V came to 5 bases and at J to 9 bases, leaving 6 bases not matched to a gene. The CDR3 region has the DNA TGTGCCAGCAGTGACCCCGGACTAGCGGCCCAGTACTTC. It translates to CASSDPGLAAQYF.

This chain's CDR3 is CASTGETRTEAFF. The CDR3 DNA reads TGTGCCAGTACCGGCGAGACACGTACTGAAGCTTTCTTT. The chain has TRBV19 and TRBJ1-1, with D unresolved. Germline V gene data show CDR1 as LNHDA and CDR2 as SQIVND (reference sequence). The V end was cut by 7 bases, the J end by 5 bases, with 14 bases between. This CDR3 contains 13 residues.

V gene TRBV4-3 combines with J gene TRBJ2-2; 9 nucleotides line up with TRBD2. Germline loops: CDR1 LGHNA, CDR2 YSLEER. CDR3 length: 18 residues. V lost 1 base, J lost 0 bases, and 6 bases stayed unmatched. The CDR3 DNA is TGCGCCAGCAGCCAAGTGCCTAGCGGGGCCTCGAACACCGGGGAGCTGTTTTTT. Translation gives CASSQVPSGASNTGELFF.

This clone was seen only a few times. The DNA for the CDR3 is TGCGCCAGCAGCCAAAAGCGAGGGTTTGGAGATACGCAGTATTTT. The encoded protein is CASSQKRGFGDTQYF. The J gene is TRBJ2-3, the V gene TRBV4-1; perhaps TRBD2 as D (5 bases). CDR1 and CDR2 from the germline V gene are MGHRA and YSYEKL. Trimming removed 2 bases from V and 5 bases from J, with 14 bases in between. The CDR3 has 15 residues.

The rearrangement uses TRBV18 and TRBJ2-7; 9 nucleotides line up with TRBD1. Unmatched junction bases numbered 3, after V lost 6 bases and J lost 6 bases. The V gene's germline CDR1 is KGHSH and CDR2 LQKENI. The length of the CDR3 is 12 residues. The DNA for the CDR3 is TGTGCCAGCTCCTGGACAGGGGTCGAGCAGTACTTC. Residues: CASSWTGVEQYF.

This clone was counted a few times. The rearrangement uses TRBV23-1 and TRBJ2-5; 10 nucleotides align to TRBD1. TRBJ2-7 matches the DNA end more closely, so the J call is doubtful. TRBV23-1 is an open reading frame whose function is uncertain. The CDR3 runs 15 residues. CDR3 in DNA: TGCGCCAGCAGCCTTGGCAGGACAGGGGGGAACGAGCAGTACTTC. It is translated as CASSLGRTGGNEQYF.

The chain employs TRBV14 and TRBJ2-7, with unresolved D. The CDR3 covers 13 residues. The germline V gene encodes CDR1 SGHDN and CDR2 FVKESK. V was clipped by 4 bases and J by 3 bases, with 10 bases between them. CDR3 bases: TGTGCCAGCAGCCTGGTTGGGCGCTACGAGCAGTACTTC. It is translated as CASSLVGRYEQYF.

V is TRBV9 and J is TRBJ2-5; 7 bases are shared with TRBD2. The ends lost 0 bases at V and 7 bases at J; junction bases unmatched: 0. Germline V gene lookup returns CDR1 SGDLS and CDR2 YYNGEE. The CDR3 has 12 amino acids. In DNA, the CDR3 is TGTGCCAGCAGCGTAGCGGGGGGGACCCAGTACTTC. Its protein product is CASSVAGGTQYF.

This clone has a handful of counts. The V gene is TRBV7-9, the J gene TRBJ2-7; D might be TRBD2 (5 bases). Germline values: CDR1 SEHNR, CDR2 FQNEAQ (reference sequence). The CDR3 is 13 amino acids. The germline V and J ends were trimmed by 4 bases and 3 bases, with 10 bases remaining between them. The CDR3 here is CASSYGLFYEQYF. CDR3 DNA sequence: TGTGCCAGCAGCTACGGACTCTTCTACGAGCAGTACTTC.